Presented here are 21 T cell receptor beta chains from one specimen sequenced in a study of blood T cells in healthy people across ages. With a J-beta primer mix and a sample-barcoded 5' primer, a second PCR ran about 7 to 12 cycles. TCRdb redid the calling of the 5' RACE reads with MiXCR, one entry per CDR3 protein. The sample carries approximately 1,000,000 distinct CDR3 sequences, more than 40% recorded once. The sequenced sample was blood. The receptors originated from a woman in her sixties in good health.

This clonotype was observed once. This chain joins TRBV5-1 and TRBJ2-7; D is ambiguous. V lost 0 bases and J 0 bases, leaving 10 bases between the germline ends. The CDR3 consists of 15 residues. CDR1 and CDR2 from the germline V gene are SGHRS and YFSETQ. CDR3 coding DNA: TGCGCCAGCAGCTTGGTCCCGGAGAGCTCCTACGAGCAGTACTTC. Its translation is CASSLVPESSYEQYF.

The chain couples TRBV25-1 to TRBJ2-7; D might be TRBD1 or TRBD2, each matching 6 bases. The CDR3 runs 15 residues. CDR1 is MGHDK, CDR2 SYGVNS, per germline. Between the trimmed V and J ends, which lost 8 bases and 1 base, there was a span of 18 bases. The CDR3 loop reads CASEVQEGGSYEQYF. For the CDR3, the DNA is TGTGCCAGCGAAGTACAGGAGGGGGGATCCTACGAGCAGTACTTC.

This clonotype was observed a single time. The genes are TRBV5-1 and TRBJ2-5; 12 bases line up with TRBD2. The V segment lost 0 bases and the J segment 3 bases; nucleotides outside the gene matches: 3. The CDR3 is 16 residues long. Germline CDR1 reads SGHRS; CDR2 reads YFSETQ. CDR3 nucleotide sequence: TGCGCCAGCAGCTTGGGACTAGCGGGAGTAAAAGAGACCCAGTACTTC. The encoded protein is CASSLGLAGVKETQYF.

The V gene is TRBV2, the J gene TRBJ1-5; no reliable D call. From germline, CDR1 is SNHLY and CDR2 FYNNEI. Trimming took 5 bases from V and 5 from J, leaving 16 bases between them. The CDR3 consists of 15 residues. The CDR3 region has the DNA TGTGCCAGCAGTAGTATTGGCTTAGCTGATCAGCCCCAGCATTTT. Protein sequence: CASSSIGLADQPQHF.

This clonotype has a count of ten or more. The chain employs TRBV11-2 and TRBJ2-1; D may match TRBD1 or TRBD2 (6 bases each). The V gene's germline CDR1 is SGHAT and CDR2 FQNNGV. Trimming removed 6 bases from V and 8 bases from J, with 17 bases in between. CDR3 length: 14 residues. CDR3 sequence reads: CASSPGFGGDEQFF. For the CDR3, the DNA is TGTGCCAGCAGTCCAGGATTCGGGGGCGATGAGCAGTTCTTC.

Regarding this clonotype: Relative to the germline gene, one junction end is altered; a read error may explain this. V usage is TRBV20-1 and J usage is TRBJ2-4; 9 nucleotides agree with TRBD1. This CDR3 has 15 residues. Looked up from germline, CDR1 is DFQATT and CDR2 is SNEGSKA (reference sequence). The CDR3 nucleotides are TGCAGTACTAGACTACGGGACAGGGTATGGGGTGAGCAGTACTTC. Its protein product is CSTRLRDRVWGEQYF.

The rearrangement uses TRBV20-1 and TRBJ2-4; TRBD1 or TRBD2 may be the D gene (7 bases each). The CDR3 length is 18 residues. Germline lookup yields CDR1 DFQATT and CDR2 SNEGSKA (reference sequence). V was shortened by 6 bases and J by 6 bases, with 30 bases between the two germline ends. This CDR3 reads CSAHPPPGSPGGGNIQYF. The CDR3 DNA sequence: TGCAGTGCGCATCCGCCCCCCGGTTCGCCAGGGGGGGGAAACATTCAGTACTTC.

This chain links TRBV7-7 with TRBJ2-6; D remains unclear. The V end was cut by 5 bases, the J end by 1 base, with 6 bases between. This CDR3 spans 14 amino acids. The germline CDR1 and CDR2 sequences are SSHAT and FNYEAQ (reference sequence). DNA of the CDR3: TGTGCCAGCAGCCGGCTATCTGGGGCCAACGTCCTGACTTTC. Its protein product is CASSRLSGANVLTF.

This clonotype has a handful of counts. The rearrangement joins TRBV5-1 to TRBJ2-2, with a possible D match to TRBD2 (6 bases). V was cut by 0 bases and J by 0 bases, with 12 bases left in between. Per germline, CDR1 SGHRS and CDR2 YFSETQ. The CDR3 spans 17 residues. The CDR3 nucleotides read TGCGCCAGCAGCTTGGTAGGGCTAGCGACGAACACCGGGGAGCTGTTTTTT. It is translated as CASSLVGLATNTGELFF.

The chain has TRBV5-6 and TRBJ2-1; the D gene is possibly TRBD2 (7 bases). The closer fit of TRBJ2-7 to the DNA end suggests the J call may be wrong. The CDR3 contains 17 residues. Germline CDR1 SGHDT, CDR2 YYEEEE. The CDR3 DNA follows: TGTGCCAGCAGCTTGGTGGCGGGGGCTCGCTCCTACAATGAGCAGTACTTC. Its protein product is CASSLVAGARSYNEQYF.

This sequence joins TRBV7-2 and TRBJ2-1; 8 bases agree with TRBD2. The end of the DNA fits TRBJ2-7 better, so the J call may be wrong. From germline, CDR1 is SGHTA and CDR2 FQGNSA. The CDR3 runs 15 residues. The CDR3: CASSFPGGTYNEQYF. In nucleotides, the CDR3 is TGTGCCAGCAGCTTCCCGGGAGGGACCTACAATGAGCAGTACTTC.

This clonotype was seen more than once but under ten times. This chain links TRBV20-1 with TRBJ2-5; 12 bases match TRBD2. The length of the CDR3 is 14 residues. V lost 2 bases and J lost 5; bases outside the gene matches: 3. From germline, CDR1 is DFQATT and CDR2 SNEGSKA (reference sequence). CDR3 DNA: TGCAGTGCTAGAAGGGGGACTAGCGGGGAGACCCAGTACTTC. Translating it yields CSARRGTSGETQYF.

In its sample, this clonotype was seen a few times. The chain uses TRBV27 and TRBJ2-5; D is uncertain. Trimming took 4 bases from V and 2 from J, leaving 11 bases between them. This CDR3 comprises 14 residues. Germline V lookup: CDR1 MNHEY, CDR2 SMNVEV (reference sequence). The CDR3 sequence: CASSSHNRQETQYF. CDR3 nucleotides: TGTGCCAGCAGTTCACATAACCGACAAGAGACCCAGTACTTC.

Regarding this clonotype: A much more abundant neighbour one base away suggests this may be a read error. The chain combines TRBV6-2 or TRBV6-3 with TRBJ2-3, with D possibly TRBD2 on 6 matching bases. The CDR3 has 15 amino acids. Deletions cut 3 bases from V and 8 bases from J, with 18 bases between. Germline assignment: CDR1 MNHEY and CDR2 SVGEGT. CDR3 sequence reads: CASSYPGGRGGTQYF. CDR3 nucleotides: TGTGCCAGCAGTTATCCTGGAGGGAGAGGAGGTACGCAGTATTTT.

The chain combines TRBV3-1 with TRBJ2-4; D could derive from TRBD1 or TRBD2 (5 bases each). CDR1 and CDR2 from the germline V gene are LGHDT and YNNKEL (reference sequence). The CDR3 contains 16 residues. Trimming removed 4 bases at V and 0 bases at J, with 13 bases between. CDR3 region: CASSPGPFLAKNIQYF. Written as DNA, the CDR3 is TGTGCCAGCAGCCCGGGACCCTTCCTAGCCAAAAACATTCAGTACTTC.

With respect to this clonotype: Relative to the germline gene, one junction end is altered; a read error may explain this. In DNA form, the CDR3 reads TGCAGTGTCCAGGGACAGCTAAATCAACCCCAGCATTTT. Its translation is CSVQGQLNQPQHF. This chain uses TRBV20-1 with TRBJ1-5, with 7 bases matching TRBD1. Germline V lookup: CDR1 DFQATT, CDR2 SNEGSKA (reference sequence). CDR3 size: 13 residues.

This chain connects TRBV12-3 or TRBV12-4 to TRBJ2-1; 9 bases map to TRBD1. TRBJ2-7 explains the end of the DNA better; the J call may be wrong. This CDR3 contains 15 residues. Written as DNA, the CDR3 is TGTGCCAGCAGAAAAACAGGGGGCCCCTACAATGAGCAGTACTTC. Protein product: CASRKTGGPYNEQYF.

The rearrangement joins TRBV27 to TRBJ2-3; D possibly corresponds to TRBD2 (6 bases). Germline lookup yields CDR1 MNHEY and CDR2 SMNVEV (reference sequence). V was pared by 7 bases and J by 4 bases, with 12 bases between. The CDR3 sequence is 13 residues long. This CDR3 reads CASKTGAADTQYF. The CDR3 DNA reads TGTGCCAGCAAAACGGGAGCCGCAGATACGCAGTATTTT.

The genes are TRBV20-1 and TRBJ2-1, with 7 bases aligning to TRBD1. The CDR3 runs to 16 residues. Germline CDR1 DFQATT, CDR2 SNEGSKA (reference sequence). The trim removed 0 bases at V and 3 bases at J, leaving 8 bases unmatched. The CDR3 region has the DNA TGCAGTGCTAGAGATATACAGGGGAATCTCTACAATGAGCAGTTCTTC. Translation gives CSARDIQGNLYNEQFF.

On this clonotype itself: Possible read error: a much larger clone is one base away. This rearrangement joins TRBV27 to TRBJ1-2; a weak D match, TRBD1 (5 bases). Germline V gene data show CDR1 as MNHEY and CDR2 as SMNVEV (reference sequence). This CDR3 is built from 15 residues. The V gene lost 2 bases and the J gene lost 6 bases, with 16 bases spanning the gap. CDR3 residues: CASSLKGQGFHGYTF. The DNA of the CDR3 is TGTGCCAGCAGTTTAAAGGGGCAGGGCTTCCATGGCTACACCTTC.

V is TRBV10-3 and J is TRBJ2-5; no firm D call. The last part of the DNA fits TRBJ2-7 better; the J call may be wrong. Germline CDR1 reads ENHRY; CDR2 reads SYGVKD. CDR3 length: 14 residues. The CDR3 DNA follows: TGTGCCATCAAGGAGTGGACGCTGTCTTACGAGCAGTACTTC. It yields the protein CAIKEWTLSYEQYF.